The 19 T cell receptor beta chains given below trace back to one sample, sequenced in a study of T cells in Graves' hyperthyroidism and ophthalmopathy. Authors of the study amplified TCR beta CDR3 regions from RNA transcripts. The TCR CDR3 was amplified in a first-round RT-PCR using the HTBI primer set. Each CDR3 protein gets one entry after TCRdb re-called the multiplex PCR reads with MiXCR. The table lists some 270,000 distinct CDR3 sequences, roughly an eighth of them singletons. Source material: blood. The source is a woman in her thirties or forties with Graves' hyperthyroidism.

Ten or more counts support this clonotype. V and J are TRBV11-2 and TRBJ1-5; possibly TRBD1 for D (6 bases). Trimming left V 8 bases short and J 4 bases short, with 12 bases between. The germline CDR1 and CDR2 sequences are SGHAT and FQNNGV. The CDR3 totals 13 residues. The CDR3 sequence is CASSWDTNQPQHF. The CDR3, as DNA: TGTGCCAGCTCGTGGGACACGAATCAGCCCCAGCATTTT.

J is TRBJ1-2 and V is TRBV28; 8 bases map to TRBD1. Germline assignment: CDR1 MDHEN and CDR2 SYDVKM. V was clipped by 4 bases and J by 4 bases; unmatched bases: 8. CDR3 size: 15 residues. CDR3 region: CASSYGSRGLYGYTF. As DNA, the CDR3 is TGTGCCAGCAGTTACGGGTCCAGGGGGCTCTATGGCTACACCTTC.

The sample holds many counts of this clonotype. This chain links TRBV20-1 with TRBJ1-2; tentative D call: TRBD1 (6 bases). Per germline, CDR1 DFQATT and CDR2 SNEGSKA (reference sequence). CDR3 size: 14 residues. V gave up 5 bases and J gave up 3 bases, with 16 bases separating them. In DNA, the CDR3 is TGCAGTGCTCCCTTAACAGGGCGGGACTATGGCTACACCTTC. Translation: CSAPLTGRDYGYTF.

With regard to this clonotype: With a far larger clone one base away, a read error is the likely cause. V usage is TRBV2 and J usage is TRBJ2-7; D unclear. The germline CDR1 and CDR2 sequences are SNHLY and FYNNEI. CDR3 size: 11 residues. The germline V and J ends were trimmed by 10 bases and 0 bases, with 7 bases remaining between them. This CDR3 is CANRISYEQYF. The CDR3 DNA reads TGTGCCAACAGAATCTCCTACGAGCAGTACTTC.

This clonotype was observed many times. CDR3 DNA sequence: TGTGCCAGCAGCTTTAGGTTGACTCACTTCTCCTACGAGCAGTACTTC. This translates into CASSFRLTHFSYEQYF. The rearrangement uses TRBV7-9 and TRBJ2-7, with D unclear. The V gene's germline CDR1 is SEHNR and CDR2 FQNEAQ (reference sequence). The CDR3 is 16 residues long. V was pared by 3 bases and J by 0 bases, with 15 bases between.

In regard to this clonotype: No conserved phenylalanine or tryptophan ends this CDR3, so it is likely a read error. The J gene is TRBJ1-2, the V gene TRBV27, with 8 bases that match TRBD1. The junction had 5 bases not matched to a gene; V was cut back by 7 bases and J by 7 bases. Germline CDR1 MNHEY, CDR2 SMNVEV (reference sequence). The CDR3 spans 12 residues. In nucleotides, the CDR3 is TGTGCCAGCAACGGGACAGGAGTTGGCTACACCCTC. As protein: CASNGTGVGYTL.

There are a few counts of this clonotype. The chain links TRBV29-1 to TRBJ1-4; the D is unclear. This CDR3 has 13 residues. Trimming cost V 4 bases and J 4 bases, with 10 bases left between them. The germline CDR1 and CDR2 sequences are SQVTM and ANQGSEA. CDR3 in amino acids: CSVGVRSNEKLFF. Written as DNA, the CDR3 is TGCAGCGTTGGGGTCAGAAGTAATGAAAAACTGTTTTTT. Filled out from reference TRBV29-1 and TRBJ1-4, the complete variable domain reads SAVISQKPSRDICQRGTSLTIQCQVDSQVTMMFWYRQQPGQSLTLIATANQGSEATYESGFVIDKFPISRPNLTFSTLTVSNMSPEDSSIYLCSVGVRSNEKLFFGSGTQLSVL.

This clonotype was detected many times. The V and J genes are TRBV2 and TRBJ2-5; 7 nucleotides match TRBD1. From germline, CDR1 is SNHLY and CDR2 FYNNEI. The J segment lost 3 bases and the V segment lost 9 bases, leaving 13 bases of the junction unmatched. This CDR3 has 15 amino acids. The CDR3 DNA reads as TGTGCCAGTCGACAGGGCGGCTTCGGCAAAGAGACCCAGTACTTC. It translates to CASRQGGFGKETQYF.

This clonotype was found many times. The chain employs TRBV6-1 and TRBJ1-1; D uncertain. CDR3 length: 19 amino acids. V gave up 0 bases and J gave up 5 bases, with 25 bases separating them. In germline, CDR1 is MNHNS, CDR2 SASEGT. Here the CDR3 DNA reads TGTGCCAGCAGTGAAGCCCGCTTTGGGCCCCGAAGAGGCGGGACTGAAGCTTTCTTT. Its protein is CASSEARFGPRRGGTEAFF.

This clonotype was detected many times. The rearrangement links TRBV6-1 to TRBJ2-3; no clear D gene. The CDR3 runs 13 residues. Per the germline V gene, CDR1 is MNHNS and CDR2 is SASEGT. The V end lost 5 bases, the J end lost 5 bases, and 11 bases lay between the germline ends. The CDR3 DNA sequence: TGTGCCAGCAGTTCCCTCCGTGGAGATACGCAGTATTTT. Protein: CASSSLRGDTQYF.

This chain joins TRBV5-1 and TRBJ2-5, with D possibly called TRBD1 or TRBD2 (6 bases each). V gave up 2 bases and J gave up 3 bases, with 17 bases separating them. Germline V CDR1 and CDR2: SGHRS, YFSETQ. The CDR3 has 16 amino acids. CDR3 residues: CASSFAQGTGKETQYF. In nucleotides, the CDR3 is TGCGCCAGCAGCTTCGCCCAGGGGACTGGGAAAGAGACCCAGTACTTC.

This clonotype was detected many times. This CDR3 reads CATSDWGQRAGTGELFF. CDR3 nucleotides: TGTGCCACCAGTGATTGGGGCCAGAGGGCCGGCACCGGGGAGCTGTTTTTT. The chain joins TRBV24-1 to TRBJ2-2; D is possibly TRBD1 or TRBD2 (5 bases each). The germline V gene has CDR1 KGHDR and CDR2 SFDVKD. V shed 2 bases and J shed 4 bases, with 16 bases lying between them. This CDR3 comprises 17 residues.

This clonotype was counted ten times or more. The CDR3 loop is CASSFATGAPYEQYF. The CDR3 nucleotides read TGTGCCAGCAGTTTTGCGACGGGGGCACCCTACGAGCAGTACTTC. J is TRBJ2-7 and V is TRBV12-3 or TRBV12-4; D may be TRBD1 or TRBD2 (6 bases each). This CDR3 has 15 amino acids. The V gene lost 3 bases and the J gene lost 2 bases, with 14 bases spanning the gap.

This clonotype was counted at least ten times. V gene TRBV7-9 combines with J gene TRBJ1-1; 9 bases match TRBD1. CDR3 length equals 15 residues. Per the germline V gene, CDR1 is SEHNR and CDR2 is FQNEAQ (reference sequence). V lost 5 bases, J lost 1 base, and 5 bases stayed unmatched. The CDR3 DNA follows: TGTGCCAGCAGCCAACAGGGGGCGAGGAACACTGAAGCTTTCTTT. Translating it yields CASSQQGARNTEAFF.

This clonotype has a single count. A much larger clone differs from this one at a single base, so this may be a read error. The V and J genes are TRBV10-3 and TRBJ2-5; TRBD1 is a possible D gene (8 bases). The CDR3 length is 15 residues. Germline V gives CDR1 ENHRY, CDR2 SYGVKD. V lost 5 bases, J lost 2 bases, and 15 bases lay in between. The CDR3 loop is CAISTGGASQETQYF. CDR3 nucleotides: TGTGCCATCAGTACAGGGGGGGCTTCTCAAGAGACCCAGTACTTC.

Many counts were recorded for this clonotype. V and J are TRBV20-1 and TRBJ1-2; no clear D gene. V was clipped by 5 bases and J by 2 bases, with 15 bases between them. The CDR3 totals 14 residues. The germline CDR1 and CDR2 sequences are DFQATT and SNEGSKA (reference sequence). The CDR3 nucleotides read TGCAGTGCTGCCAATATCGGCCAAAACTATGGCTACACCTTC. It specifies CSAANIGQNYGYTF.

In this sample, this clonotype turned up many times. The rearrangement links TRBV13 to TRBJ1-3; maybe TRBD1 (6 bases). Trimming removed 5 bases at V and 0 bases at J, with 14 bases between. The V gene's germline CDR1 is PRHDT and CDR2 FYEKMQ (reference sequence). The CDR3 extends over 16 amino acids. This CDR3 is CASSHWDTASGNTIYF. In DNA form, the CDR3 reads TGTGCCAGCAGCCACTGGGACACGGCCTCTGGAAACACCATATATTTT. The full variable domain, in which reference TRBV13 and TRBJ1-3 provide the parts outside the CDR3, is AAGVIQSPRHLIKEKRETATLKCYPIPRHDTVYWYQQGPGQDPQFLISFYEKMQSDKGSIPDRFSAQQFSDYHSELNMSSLELGDSALYFCASSHWDTASGNTIYFGEGSWLTVV.

V and J are TRBV6-4 and TRBJ2-1, with a weak D call TRBD2 (6 bases). The CDR3 loop spans 14 amino acids. Germline CDR1 is MRHNA and CDR2 is SNTAGT. Trimming removed 6 bases at V and 9 bases at J, with 18 bases between. The DNA for the CDR3 is TGTGCCAGCAGCCCGGAGGGCCAGTCGGGTGAGCAGTTCTTC. Its protein product is CASSPEGQSGEQFF.

In its sample, this clonotype was seen many times. CDR3 sequence (DNA): TGTGCCATCAGTGAGTCCGGGACAGCCCCAGAGACCCAGTACTTC. Its translation: CAISESGTAPETQYF. This chain uses TRBV10-3 with TRBJ2-5; 7 nucleotides align to TRBD1. J was trimmed by 4 bases and V by 0 bases; bases with no gene match: 5. The CDR3 consists of 15 residues. CDR1 and CDR2 (germline): ENHRY, SYGVKD.